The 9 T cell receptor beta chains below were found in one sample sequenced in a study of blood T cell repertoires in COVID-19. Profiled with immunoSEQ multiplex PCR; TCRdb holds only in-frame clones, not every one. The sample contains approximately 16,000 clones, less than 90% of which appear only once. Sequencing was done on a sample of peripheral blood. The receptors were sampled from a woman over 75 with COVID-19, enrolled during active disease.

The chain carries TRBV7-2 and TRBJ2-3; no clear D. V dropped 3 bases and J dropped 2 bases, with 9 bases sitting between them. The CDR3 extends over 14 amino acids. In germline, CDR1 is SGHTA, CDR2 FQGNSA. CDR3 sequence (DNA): TGTGCCAGCAGCTTCGCGCCCTCCACAGATACGCAGTATTTT. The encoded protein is CASSFAPSTDTQYF.

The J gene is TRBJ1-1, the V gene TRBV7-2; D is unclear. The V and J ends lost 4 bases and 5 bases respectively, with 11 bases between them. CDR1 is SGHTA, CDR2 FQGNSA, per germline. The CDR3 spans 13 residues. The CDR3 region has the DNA TGTGCCAGCAGCTCCTCCCGCGTTACTGAAGCTTTCTTT. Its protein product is CASSSSRVTEAFF.

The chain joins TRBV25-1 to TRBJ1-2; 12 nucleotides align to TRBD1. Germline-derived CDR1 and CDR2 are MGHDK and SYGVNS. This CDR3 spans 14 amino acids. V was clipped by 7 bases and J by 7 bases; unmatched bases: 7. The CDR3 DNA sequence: TGTGCCAGCATATCGGGACAGGGGGCTTCTGGCTACACCTTC. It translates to CASISGQGASGYTF.

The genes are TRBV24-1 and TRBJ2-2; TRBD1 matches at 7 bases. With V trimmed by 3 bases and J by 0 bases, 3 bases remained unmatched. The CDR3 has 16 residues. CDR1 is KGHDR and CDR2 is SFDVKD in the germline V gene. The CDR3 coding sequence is TGTGCCACCAGTGATCCAGGACAGGCGAACACCGGGGAGCTGTTTTTT. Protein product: CATSDPGQANTGELFF.

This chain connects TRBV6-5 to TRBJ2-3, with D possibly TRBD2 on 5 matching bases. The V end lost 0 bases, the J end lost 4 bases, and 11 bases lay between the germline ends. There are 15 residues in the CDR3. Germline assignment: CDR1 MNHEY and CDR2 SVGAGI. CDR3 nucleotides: TGTGCCAGCAGTTACTCGACGGGGTTGGCAGATACGCAGTATTTT. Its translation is CASSYSTGLADTQYF.

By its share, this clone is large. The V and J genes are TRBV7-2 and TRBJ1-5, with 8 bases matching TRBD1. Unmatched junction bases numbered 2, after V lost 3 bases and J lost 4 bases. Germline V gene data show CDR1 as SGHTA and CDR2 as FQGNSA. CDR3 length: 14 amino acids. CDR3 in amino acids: CASSFRTGNQPQHF. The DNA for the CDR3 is TGTGCCAGCAGCTTTCGGACAGGGAATCAGCCCCAGCATTTT.

As DNA, the CDR3 is TGCAGCCGCGCGCAGGGAGATACGCAGTATTTT. Protein: CSRAQGDTQYF. The rearrangement joins TRBV20-1 to TRBJ2-3; tentatively, D is TRBD1 (5 bases). The CDR3 has 11 residues. The germline CDR1 and CDR2 sequences are DFQATT and SNEGSKA (reference sequence).

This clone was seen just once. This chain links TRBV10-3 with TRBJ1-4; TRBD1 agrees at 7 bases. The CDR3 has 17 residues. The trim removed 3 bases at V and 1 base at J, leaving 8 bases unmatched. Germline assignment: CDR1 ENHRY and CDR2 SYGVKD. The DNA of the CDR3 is TGTGCCATCAGTGACTCTAGAAGGGACAGAACTAATGAAAAACTGTTTTTT. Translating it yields CAISDSRRDRTNEKLFF.

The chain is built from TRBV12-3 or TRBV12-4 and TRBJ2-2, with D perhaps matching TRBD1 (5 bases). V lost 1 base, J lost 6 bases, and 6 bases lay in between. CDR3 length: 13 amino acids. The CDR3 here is CASSLVGAGELFF. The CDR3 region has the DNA TGTGCCAGCAGTTTAGTAGGGGCCGGGGAGCTGTTTTTT.